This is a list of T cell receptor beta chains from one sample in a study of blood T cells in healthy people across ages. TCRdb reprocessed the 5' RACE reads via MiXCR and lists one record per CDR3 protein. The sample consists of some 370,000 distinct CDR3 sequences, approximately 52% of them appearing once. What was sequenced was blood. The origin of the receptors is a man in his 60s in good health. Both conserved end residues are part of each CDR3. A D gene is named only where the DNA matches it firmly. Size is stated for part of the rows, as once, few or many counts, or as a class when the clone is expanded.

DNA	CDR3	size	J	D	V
TGTGCCAGCAGCTTTGGGGGGACAGGGGCAGAGACCCAGTACTTC	CASSFGGTGAETQYF	once	TRBJ2-5	TRBD1	TRBV7-2
TGTGCCAGCAGCGGAGGAGGGACTGGGGCCAACGTCCTGACTTTC	CASSGGGTGANVLTF	-	TRBJ2-6	-	TRBV6-6
TGTGCCAGCTCGATCGCAGCCGGGTCCTACAATGAGCAGTTCTTC	CASSIAAGSYNEQFF	-	TRBJ2-1	-	TRBV27
TGTGCCTGGACTAGACTAGCGGGAGTGGGGGAGCAGTACTTC	CAWTRLAGVGEQYF	-	TRBJ2-5	TRBD2	TRBV30
TGTGCCAGCAACTACAGAGCGGGGGCGGGTGAGCAGTACTTC	CASNYRAGAGEQYF	many	TRBJ2-7	TRBD2	TRBV6-5
TGTGCCAGCAGCGTGACAGGGGAAGGCAAAAACATTCAGTACTTC	CASSVTGEGKNIQYF	-	TRBJ2-4	TRBD1	TRBV9
TGTGCCAGCAGCCAACTGACGGGGGGATCAAATGAGCAGTACTTC	CASSQLTGGSNEQYF	-	TRBJ2-5	TRBD2	TRBV7-8
TGTGCCAGCAGTACTCGACTAGCGGGAGGGCCGGGAGAGACCCAGTACTTC	CASSTRLAGGPGETQYF	-	TRBJ2-5	TRBD2	TRBV6-5
TGTGCCAGCAGCTTAGCCGCAACGGCAGGGAGGGGCTACACCTTC	CASSLAATAGRGYTF	few	TRBJ1-2	-	TRBV11-2
TGTGCCACCGCGGGGACCCCCCTAGATACGCAGTATTTT	CATAGTPLDTQYF	-	TRBJ2-3	-	TRBV6-5
TGCGCCAGCAGCTTGTGGGACCGGACAGGGCCCTCTGGGGCCAACGTCCTGACTTTC	CASSLWDRTGPSGANVLTF	-	TRBJ2-6	TRBD1	TRBV5-1
TGCAGTGCTAGCGGGAGTCTATCCGAGCAGTACTTC	CSASGSLSEQYF	-	TRBJ2-7	-	TRBV20-1